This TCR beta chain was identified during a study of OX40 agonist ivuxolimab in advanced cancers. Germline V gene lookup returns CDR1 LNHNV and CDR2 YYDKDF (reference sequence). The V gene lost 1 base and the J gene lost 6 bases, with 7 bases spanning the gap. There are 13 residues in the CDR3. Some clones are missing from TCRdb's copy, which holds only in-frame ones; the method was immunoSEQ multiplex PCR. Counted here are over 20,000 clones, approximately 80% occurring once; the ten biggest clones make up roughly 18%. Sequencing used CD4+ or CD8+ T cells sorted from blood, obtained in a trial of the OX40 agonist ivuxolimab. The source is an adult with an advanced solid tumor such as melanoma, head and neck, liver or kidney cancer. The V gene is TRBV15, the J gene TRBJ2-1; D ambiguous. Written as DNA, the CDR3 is TGTGCCACCAGCAGAGGGGCAGGCAATGAGCAGTTCTTC. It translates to CATSRGAGNEQFF.